This T cell receptor beta chain stems from a study of blood T cell repertoires in COVID-19. Study-level background: Sites in the United States, Italy and Spain provided acute and convalescent COVID-19 samples. T cells, B-cell-depleted T cells, or PBMCs provided the cDNA or gDNA that served as material.

Trimming at V came to 5 bases and at J to 5 bases, leaving 9 bases not matched to a gene. In germline, CDR1 is SEHNR, CDR2 FQNEAQ (reference sequence). The CDR3 has 15 residues. In the original processing: Cell counts per sample came from amplifying reference gene primers. Libraries were prepared by immunoSEQ multiplex PCR; TCRdb keeps only in-frame clonotypes and omits some of them. V and J calls and clone size are copied from that table; D and trimming were computed from the DNA. The sample yields approximately 180,000 clones, more than 70% seen once. V gene TRBV7-9 combines with J gene TRBJ2-1; 7 bases line up with TRBD2. The sequence was collected from a human donor in a cohort sampled during active COVID-19. The sequencing sample was made of peripheral blood. The CDR3 here is CASSPPAGENNEQFF. Here the CDR3 DNA reads TGTGCCAGCAGCCCCCCCGCGGGGGAAAACAATGAGCAGTTCTTC. The variable domain in full, completed from reference TRBV7-9 and TRBJ2-1, reads DTGVSQNPRHKITKRGQNVTFRCDPISEHNRLYWYRQTLGQGPEFLTYFQNEAQLEKSRLLSDRFSAERPKGSFSTLEIQRTEQGDSAMYLCASSPPAGENNEQFFGPGTRLTVL.